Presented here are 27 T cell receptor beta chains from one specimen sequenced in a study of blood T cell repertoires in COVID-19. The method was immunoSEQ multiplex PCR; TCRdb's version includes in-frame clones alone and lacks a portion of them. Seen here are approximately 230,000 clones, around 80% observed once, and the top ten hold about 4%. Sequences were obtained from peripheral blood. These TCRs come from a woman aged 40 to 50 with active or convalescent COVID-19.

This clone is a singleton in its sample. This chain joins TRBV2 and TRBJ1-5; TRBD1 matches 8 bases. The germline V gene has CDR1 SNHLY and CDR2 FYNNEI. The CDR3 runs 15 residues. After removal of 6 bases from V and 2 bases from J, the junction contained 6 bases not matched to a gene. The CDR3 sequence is CASRFGQGGNQPQHF. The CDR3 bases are TGTGCCAGCAGATTCGGACAGGGTGGCAATCAGCCCCAGCATTTT.

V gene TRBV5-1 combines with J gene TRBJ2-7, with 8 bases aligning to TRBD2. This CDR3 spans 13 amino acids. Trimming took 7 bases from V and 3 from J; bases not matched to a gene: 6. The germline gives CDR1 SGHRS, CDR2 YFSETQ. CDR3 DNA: TGCGCCAGCCAGAGCGGGGGAAACTACGAGCAGTACTTC. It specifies CASQSGGNYEQYF.

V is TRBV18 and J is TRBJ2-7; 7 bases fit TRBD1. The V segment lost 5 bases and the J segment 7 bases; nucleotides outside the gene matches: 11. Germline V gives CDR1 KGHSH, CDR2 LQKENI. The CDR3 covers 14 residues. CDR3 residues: CASSVRDSLGEQYF. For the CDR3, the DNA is TGTGCCAGCTCAGTCCGGGACAGCTTGGGGGAGCAGTACTTC.

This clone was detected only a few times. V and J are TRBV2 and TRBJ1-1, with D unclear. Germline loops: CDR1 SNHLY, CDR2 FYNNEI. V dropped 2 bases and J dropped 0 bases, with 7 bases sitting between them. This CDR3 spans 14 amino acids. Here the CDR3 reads CASSEWEMNTEAFF. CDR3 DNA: TGTGCCAGCAGTGAATGGGAGATGAACACTGAAGCTTTCTTT.

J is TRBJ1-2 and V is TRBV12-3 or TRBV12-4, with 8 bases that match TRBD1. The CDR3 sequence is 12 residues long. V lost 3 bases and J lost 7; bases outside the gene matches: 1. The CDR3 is CASSFTGGGYTF. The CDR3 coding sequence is TGTGCCAGCAGTTTCACAGGGGGTGGCTACACCTTC.

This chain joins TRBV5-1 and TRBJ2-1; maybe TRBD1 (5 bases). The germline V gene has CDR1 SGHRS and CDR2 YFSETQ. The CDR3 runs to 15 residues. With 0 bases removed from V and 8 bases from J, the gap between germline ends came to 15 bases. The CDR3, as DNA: TGCGCCAGCAGCTTGGATGGGTCAGGGTGGGATGAGCAGTTCTTC. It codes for CASSLDGSGWDEQFF.

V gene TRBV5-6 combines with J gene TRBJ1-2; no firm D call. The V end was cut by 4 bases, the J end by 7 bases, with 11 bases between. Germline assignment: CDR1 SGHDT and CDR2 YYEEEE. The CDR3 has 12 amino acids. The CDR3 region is CASSIREFGYTF. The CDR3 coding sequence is TGTGCCAGCAGCATAAGGGAGTTTGGCTACACCTTC.

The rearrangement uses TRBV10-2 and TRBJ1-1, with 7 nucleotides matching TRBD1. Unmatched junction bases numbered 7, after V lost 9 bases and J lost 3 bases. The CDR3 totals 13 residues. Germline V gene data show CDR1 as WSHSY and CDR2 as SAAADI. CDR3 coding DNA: TGCGCCAGGGCACAGGGGCGGGACACTGAAGCTTTCTTT. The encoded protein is CARAQGRDTEAFF.

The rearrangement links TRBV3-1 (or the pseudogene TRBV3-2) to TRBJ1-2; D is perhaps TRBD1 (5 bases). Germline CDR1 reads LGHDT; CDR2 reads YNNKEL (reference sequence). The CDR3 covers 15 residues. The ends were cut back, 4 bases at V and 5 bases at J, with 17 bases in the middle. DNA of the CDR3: TGTGCCAGCAGCCCTTCCACGGACGGGGGGTATGGCTACACCTTC. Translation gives CASSPSTDGGYGYTF.

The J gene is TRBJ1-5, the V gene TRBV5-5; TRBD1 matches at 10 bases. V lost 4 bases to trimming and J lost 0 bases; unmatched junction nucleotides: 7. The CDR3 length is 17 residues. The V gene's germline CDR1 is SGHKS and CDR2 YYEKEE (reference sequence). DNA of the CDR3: TGTGCCAGCAGCCACGGGACAGGGGATAATAGCAATCAGCCCCAGCATTTT. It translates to CASSHGTGDNSNQPQHF.

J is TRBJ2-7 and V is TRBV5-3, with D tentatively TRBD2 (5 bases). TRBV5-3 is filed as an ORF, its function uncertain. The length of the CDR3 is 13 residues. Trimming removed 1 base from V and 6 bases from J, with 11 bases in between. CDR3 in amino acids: CARSLFSVGEQYV. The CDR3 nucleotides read TGTGCCAGAAGCTTGTTTAGCGTTGGCGAGCAGTACGTC.

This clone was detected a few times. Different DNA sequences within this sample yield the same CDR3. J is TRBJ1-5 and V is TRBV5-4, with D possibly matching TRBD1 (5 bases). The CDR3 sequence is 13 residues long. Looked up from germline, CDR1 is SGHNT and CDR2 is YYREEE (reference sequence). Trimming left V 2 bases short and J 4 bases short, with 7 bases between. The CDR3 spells CASSLDSNQPQHF. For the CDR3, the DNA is TGTGCCAGCAGCTTAGACAGTAATCAGCCCCAGCATTTT.

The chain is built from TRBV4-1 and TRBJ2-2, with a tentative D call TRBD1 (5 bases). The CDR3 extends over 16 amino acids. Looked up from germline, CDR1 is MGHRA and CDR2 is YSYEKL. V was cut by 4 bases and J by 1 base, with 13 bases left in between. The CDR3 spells CASSRGRQMNTGELFF. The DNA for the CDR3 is TGCGCCAGCAGCCGGGGTCGACAGATGAACACCGGGGAGCTGTTTTTT.

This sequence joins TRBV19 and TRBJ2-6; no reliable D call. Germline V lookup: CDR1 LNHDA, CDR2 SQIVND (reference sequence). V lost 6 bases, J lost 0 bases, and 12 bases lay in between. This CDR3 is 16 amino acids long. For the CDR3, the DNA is TGTGCCAGTAGCCTCCCCTTATTCTCTGGGGCCAACGTCCTGACTTTC. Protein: CASSLPLFSGANVLTF.

The CDR3 nucleotides are TGTGCCATTGGAGGGGCAGGGCACGGGGAGCTGTTTTTT. Translating it yields CAIGGAGHGELFF. The chain joins TRBV6-6 to TRBJ2-2, with a possible D match to TRBD2 (6 bases). Germline assignment: CDR1 MNHNY and CDR2 SVGAGI (reference sequence). This CDR3 is 13 amino acids long. The V end lost 10 bases, the J end lost 7 bases, and 16 bases lay between the germline ends.

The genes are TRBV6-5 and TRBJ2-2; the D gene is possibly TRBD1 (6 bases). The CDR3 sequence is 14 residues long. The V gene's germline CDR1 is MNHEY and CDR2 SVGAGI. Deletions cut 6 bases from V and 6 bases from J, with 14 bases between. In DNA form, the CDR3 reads TGTGCCAGCAGACTAGGGGGAATGGCCGGGGAGCTGTTTTTT. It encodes CASRLGGMAGELFF.

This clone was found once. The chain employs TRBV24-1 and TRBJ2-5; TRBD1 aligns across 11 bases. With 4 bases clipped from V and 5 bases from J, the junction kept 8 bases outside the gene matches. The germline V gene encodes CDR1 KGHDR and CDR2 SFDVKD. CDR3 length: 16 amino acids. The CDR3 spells CATSDTGQGAGETQYF. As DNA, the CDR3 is TGTGCCACCAGTGACACCGGACAGGGGGCAGGCGAGACCCAGTACTTC.

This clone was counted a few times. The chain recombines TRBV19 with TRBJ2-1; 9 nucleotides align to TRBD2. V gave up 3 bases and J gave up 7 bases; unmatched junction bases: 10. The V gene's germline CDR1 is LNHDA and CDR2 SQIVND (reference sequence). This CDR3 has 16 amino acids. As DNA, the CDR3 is TGTGCCAGTAGTATTCAAGCGGGGGGACCTCTTAATGAGCAGTTCTTC. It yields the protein CASSIQAGGPLNEQFF.

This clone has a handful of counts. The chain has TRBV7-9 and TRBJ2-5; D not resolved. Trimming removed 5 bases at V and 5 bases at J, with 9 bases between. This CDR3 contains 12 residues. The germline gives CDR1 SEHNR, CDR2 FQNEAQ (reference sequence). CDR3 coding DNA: TGTGCCAGCAGCCGATCAGTGGAGACCCAGTACTTC. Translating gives CASSRSVETQYF.

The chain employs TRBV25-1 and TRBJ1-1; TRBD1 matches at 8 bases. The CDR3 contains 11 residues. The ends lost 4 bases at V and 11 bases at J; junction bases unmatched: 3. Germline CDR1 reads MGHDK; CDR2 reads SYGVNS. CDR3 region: CASSGQGWAFF. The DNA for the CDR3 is TGTGCCAGCAGTGGACAGGGGTGGGCTTTCTTT.

Here the CDR3 reads CASSPALRAEAFF. CDR3 nucleotides: TGTGCCAGCAGTCCCGCCCTTCGGGCTGAAGCTTTCTTT. J is TRBJ1-1 and V is TRBV12-3 or TRBV12-4; the D is unclear. The CDR3 loop spans 13 amino acids. V lost 5 bases, J lost 6 bases, and 13 bases lay in between.

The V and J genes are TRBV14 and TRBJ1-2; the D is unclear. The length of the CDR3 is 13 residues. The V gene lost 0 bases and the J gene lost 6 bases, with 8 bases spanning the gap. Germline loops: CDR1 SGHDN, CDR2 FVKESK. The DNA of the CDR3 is TGTGCCAGCAGCCAAGAATTACAGAATGGCTACACCTTC. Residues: CASSQELQNGYTF.

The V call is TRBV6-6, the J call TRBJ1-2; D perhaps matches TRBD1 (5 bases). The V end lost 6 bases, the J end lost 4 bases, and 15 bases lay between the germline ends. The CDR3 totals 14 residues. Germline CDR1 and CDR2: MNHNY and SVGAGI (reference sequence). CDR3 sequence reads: CASRDSTFRYGYTF. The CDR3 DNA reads TGTGCCAGCAGAGACAGTACTTTCCGCTATGGCTACACCTTC.

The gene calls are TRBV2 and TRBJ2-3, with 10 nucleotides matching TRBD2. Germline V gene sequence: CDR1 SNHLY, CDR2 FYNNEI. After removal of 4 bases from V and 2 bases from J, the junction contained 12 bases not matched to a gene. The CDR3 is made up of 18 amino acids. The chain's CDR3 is CASSVGLGSGGITDTQYF. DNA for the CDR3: TGTGCCAGCAGTGTAGGGCTGGGTAGCGGGGGGATCACAGATACGCAGTATTTT.

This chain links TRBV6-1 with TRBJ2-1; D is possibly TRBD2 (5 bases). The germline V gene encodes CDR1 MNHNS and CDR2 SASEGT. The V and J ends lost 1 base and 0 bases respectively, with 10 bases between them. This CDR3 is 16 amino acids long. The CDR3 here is CASSEDKRSSYNEQFF. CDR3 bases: TGTGCCAGCAGTGAAGATAAGCGGAGCTCCTACAATGAGCAGTTCTTC.

CDR3 loop: CASSLGQGGEKLFF. The CDR3 DNA is TGCGCCAGCAGCCTGGGACAGGGCGGTGAAAAACTGTTTTTT. This sequence joins TRBV4-1 and TRBJ1-4, with 9 bases lining up with TRBD1. Germline V gene lookup returns CDR1 MGHRA and CDR2 YSYEKL. The CDR3 extends over 14 amino acids. V was pared by 4 bases and J by 7 bases, with 4 bases of the junction left unmatched.

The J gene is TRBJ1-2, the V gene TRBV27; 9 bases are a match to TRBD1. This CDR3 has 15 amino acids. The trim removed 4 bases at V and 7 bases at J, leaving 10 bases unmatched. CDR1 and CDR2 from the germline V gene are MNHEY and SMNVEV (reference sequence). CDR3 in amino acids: CASSSTKTGGGGYTF. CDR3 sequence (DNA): TGTGCCAGCAGTTCCACCAAGACAGGGGGGGGTGGCTACACCTTC.